These 30 T cell receptor beta chains were all obtained from the same sample, sequenced in a study of cytomegalovirus exposure and HLA in healthy donors. Measured with immunoSEQ multiplex PCR; TCRdb has only the in-frame clones, and not every one. The data hold approximately 160,000 clones, with approximately 91% observed a single time. Sample: PBMCs. These receptors were collected from a woman between 18 and 29 years old in good health and CMV-seropositive.

CDR3 loop: CASSMFAVSYNEQFF. CDR3 DNA: TGTGCCAGTAGTATGTTCGCGGTCTCCTACAATGAGCAGTTCTTC. The V call is TRBV19, the J call TRBJ2-1; D is undetermined. This CDR3 has 15 amino acids. Germline CDR1 reads LNHDA; CDR2 reads SQIVND (reference sequence). The V and J ends lost 3 bases and 0 bases respectively, with 9 bases between them. Supplemented by reference TRBV19 and TRBJ2-1, the full variable domain reads DGGITQSPKYLFRKEGQNVTLSCEQNLNHDAMYWYRQDPGQGLRLIYYSQIVNDFQKGDIAEGYSVSREKKESFPLTVTSAQKNPTAFYLCASSMFAVSYNEQFFGPGTRLTVL.

The chain links TRBV5-4 to TRBJ2-7; TRBD1 matches at 9 bases. The germline gives CDR1 SGHNT, CDR2 YYREEE (reference sequence). This CDR3 is built from 14 residues. Germline trimming cut 3 bases from V and 6 bases from J; bases unmatched to any gene: 7. The CDR3 region has the DNA TGTGCCAGCAGCTGGGGACAGGGCCTTCTCGAGCAGTACTTC. It yields the protein CASSWGQGLLEQYF.

V is TRBV11-2 and J is TRBJ2-7; 10 nucleotides align to TRBD1. Germline CDR1 is SGHAT and CDR2 is FQNNGV. The CDR3 sequence is 16 residues long. The V and J ends lost 0 bases and 2 bases, in that order; junction bases with no gene match: 4. For the CDR3, the DNA is TGTGCCAGCAGCTTAGAGCCGGGACAGGGGCCCTACGAGCAGTACTTC. This codes for CASSLEPGQGPYEQYF.

This clone was counted a few times. The chain recombines TRBV6-1 with TRBJ2-3; 14 nucleotides agree with TRBD2. V lost 3 bases to trimming and J lost 4 bases; unmatched junction nucleotides: 0. This CDR3 contains 15 residues. Germline V lookup: CDR1 MNHNS, CDR2 SASEGT. The CDR3 sequence is CASSEGLAGADTQYF. DNA of the CDR3: TGTGCCAGCAGTGAGGGACTAGCGGGAGCAGATACGCAGTATTTT.

This clone was counted at least ten times. CDR3 region: CASSRRLAGSNEQFF. CDR3 nucleotide sequence: TGTGCCAGCAGCCGACGACTAGCGGGAAGCAATGAGCAGTTCTTC. The chain recombines TRBV14 with TRBJ2-1, with TRBD2 matching over 11 bases. The CDR3 totals 15 residues. Germline CDR1 SGHDN, CDR2 FVKESK. Trimming cost V 4 bases and J 6 bases; bases outside gene matches: 5. Complete variable domain (other parts from reference TRBV14 and TRBJ2-1): EAGVTQFPSHSVIEKGQTVTLRCDPISGHDNLYWYRRVMGKEIKFLLHFVKESKQDESGMPNNRFLAERTGGTYSTLKVQPAELEDSGVYFCASSRRLAGSNEQFFGPGTRLTVL.

The chain recombines TRBV2 with TRBJ2-5, with 8 positions matching TRBD2. V shed 6 bases, J shed 1 base, and the junction held 4 bases outside the gene matches. CDR1 and CDR2 from the germline V gene are SNHLY and FYNNEI. The CDR3 totals 14 residues. CDR3 DNA: TGTGCCAGCAGAGCCGGACTAGCCCAAGAGACCCAGTACTTC. Its protein product is CASRAGLAQETQYF.

The chain has TRBV5-1 and TRBJ2-7; D call uncertain. Trimming left V 0 bases short and J 3 bases short, with 13 bases between. The germline gives CDR1 SGHRS, CDR2 YFSETQ. This CDR3 region has 15 residues. CDR3 region: CASSLVAGENYEQYF. The CDR3 bases are TGCGCCAGCAGCTTGGTGGCAGGCGAAAACTACGAGCAGTACTTC.

The chain joins TRBV7-9 to TRBJ2-1, with D possibly matching TRBD2 (7 bases). Germline V CDR1 and CDR2: SEHNR, FQNEAQ (reference sequence). There are 16 residues in the CDR3. V was cut by 1 base and J by 10 bases, with 20 bases left in between. The CDR3 DNA follows: TGTGCCAGCAGCTTAGTAATCGGGGGGCGCGGTTCCGAGCAGTTCTTC. It is translated as CASSLVIGGRGSEQFF.

The rearrangement links TRBV4-2 to TRBJ2-6, with D possibly TRBD1 on 6 matching bases. The CDR3 covers 15 residues. V was trimmed by 1 base and J by 4 bases, leaving 8 bases between them. Germline CDR1 and CDR2: LGHNA and YNFKEQ. Here the CDR3 DNA reads TGTGCCAGCAGCCAAGCAGGGGTAGGGGCCAACGTCCTGACTTTC. It codes for CASSQAGVGANVLTF.

The chain links TRBV4-3 to TRBJ2-5, with D possibly being TRBD1 (6 bases). Germline loops: CDR1 LGHNA, CDR2 YSLEER. The CDR3 is 14 residues long. V was pared by 0 bases and J by 5 bases, with 10 bases between. CDR3 nucleotides: TGCGCCAGCAGCCAAGACAGCCAGGGGGAGACCCAGTACTTC. As protein: CASSQDSQGETQYF.

The rearrangement links TRBV4-3 to TRBJ1-1; D gene unclear. Germline loops: CDR1 LGHNA, CDR2 YSLEER. The CDR3 loop spans 15 amino acids. V lost 5 bases to trimming and J lost 4 bases, with 17 bases between them. CDR3 coding DNA: TGCGCCAGCAGCGGAGGGTGGGGATTGGGCACTGAAGCTTTCTTT. Its translation: CASSGGWGLGTEAFF.

This clone appeared a few times. The chain recombines TRBV29-1 with TRBJ1-2; the D gene is possibly TRBD1 (5 bases). Trimming stripped 4 bases from V and 12 bases from J, with 15 bases between. This CDR3 has 11 residues. Germline CDR1 is SQVTM and CDR2 is ANQGSEA. The CDR3 region has the DNA TGCAGCGTTGGCCGGGACTTGTTTCACACCTTC. Translating gives CSVGRDLFHTF.

This chain uses TRBV9 with TRBJ2-3, with a possible D match to TRBD2 (6 bases). V was cut by 4 bases and J by 4 bases, with 13 bases left in between. Germline-derived CDR1 and CDR2 are SGDLS and YYNGEE. The CDR3 length is 14 residues. The CDR3 protein is CASSPPEGPDTQYF. Written as DNA, the CDR3 is TGTGCCAGCAGCCCGCCGGAGGGCCCAGATACGCAGTATTTT.

This clone was seen a handful of times. The chain joins TRBV6-6 to TRBJ1-1, with 10 bases identical to TRBD1. Germline V lookup: CDR1 MNHNY, CDR2 SVGAGI (reference sequence). V was clipped by 2 bases and J by 5 bases; unmatched bases: 8. This CDR3 spans 16 amino acids. The CDR3 region has the DNA TGTGCCAGCAGTTACCCCCAGGACAGGGGGGGGACTGAAGCTTTCTTT. This encodes CASSYPQDRGGTEAFF.

This chain links TRBV10-2 with TRBJ1-5; weak D call: TRBD1 (6 bases). Trimming left V 3 bases short and J 2 bases short, with 11 bases between. The CDR3 sequence is 15 residues long. Germline V gene sequence: CDR1 WSHSY, CDR2 SAAADI. CDR3 loop: CASSESSGGNQPQHF. CDR3 nucleotides: TGCGCCAGCAGTGAATCGTCAGGGGGCAATCAGCCCCAGCATTTT.

This chain connects TRBV30 to TRBJ1-1; D call uncertain. This CDR3 spans 11 amino acids. Trimming shortened V by 5 bases and J by 1 base, and 5 bases separated the two germline ends. Germline CDR1 and CDR2: GTSNPN and SVGIG (reference sequence). CDR3 bases: TGTGCCTGGGTTCAGAACACTGAAGCTTTCTTT. This sequence encodes CAWVQNTEAFF.

The chain links TRBV5-6 to TRBJ2-1, with 12 nucleotides matching TRBD2. Germline CDR1 and CDR2: SGHDT and YYEEEE. J lost 8 bases, V lost 3 bases, and 12 bases had no gene match. CDR3 size: 17 residues. In DNA form, the CDR3 reads TGTGCCAGCAGCTCGAGGACTAGCGGGATTCGGAGGGATGAGCAGTTCTTC. Its protein product is CASSSRTSGIRRDEQFF.

The chain links TRBV29-1 to TRBJ2-1, with 13 bases fitting TRBD2. The CDR3 is 17 residues long. Germline V gene lookup returns CDR1 SQVTM and CDR2 ANQGSEA. V lost 4 bases, J lost 0 bases, and 6 bases stayed unmatched. This chain's CDR3 is CSVGTSGSRSSYNEQFF. CDR3 in DNA: TGCAGCGTTGGGACTAGCGGGAGTCGAAGCTCCTACAATGAGCAGTTCTTC.

The chain is built from TRBV5-1 and TRBJ2-7; possible D gene TRBD2, 6 bases. Trimming cost V 3 bases and J 0 bases, with 28 bases left between them. Looked up from germline, CDR1 is SGHRS and CDR2 is YFSETQ. The CDR3 length is 20 residues. CDR3 nucleotide sequence: TGCGCCAGCAGCTCCCCCCCGAGCGGGCCCAATGGCCCTAGCTCCTACGAGCAGTACTTC. Translated: CASSSPPSGPNGPSSYEQYF.

The genes are TRBV6-6 and TRBJ2-1; 13 bases are a match to TRBD2. V gave up 6 bases and J gave up 7 bases; unmatched junction bases: 9. This CDR3 has 16 residues. Germline V gives CDR1 MNHNY, CDR2 SVGAGI (reference sequence). In DNA form, the CDR3 reads TGTGCCAGCAGCTCTTCGACTAGCGGGAGGAAGAATGAGCAGTTCTTC. Translating it yields CASSSSTSGRKNEQFF.

The chain combines TRBV4-1 with TRBJ2-7; perhaps TRBD1 as D (6 bases). The CDR3 runs to 16 residues. The germline V and J ends were trimmed by 0 bases and 1 base, with 13 bases remaining between them. From germline, CDR1 is MGHRA and CDR2 YSYEKL. CDR3 amino acids: CASSQEGAAASYEQYF. The CDR3 DNA is TGCGCCAGCAGCCAAGAGGGGGCGGCGGCTTCCTACGAGCAGTACTTC.

V and J are TRBV4-1 and TRBJ2-3; tentative D call: TRBD2 (5 bases). The CDR3 is made up of 17 amino acids. CDR1 is MGHRA and CDR2 is YSYEKL in the germline V gene. Trimming left V 4 bases short and J 4 bases short, with 21 bases between. The CDR3 region has the DNA TGCGCCAGCAGCCCCCGGCTAGCCCATCCCGTGGCAGATACGCAGTATTTT. Its translation is CASSPRLAHPVADTQYF.

The chain joins TRBV5-1 to TRBJ2-3; D remains unclear. V was pared by 0 bases and J by 3 bases, with 11 bases between. Germline values: CDR1 SGHRS, CDR2 YFSETQ. The CDR3 contains 15 residues. CDR3 region: CASSLGLVATDTQYF. DNA for the CDR3: TGCGCCAGCAGCTTGGGGCTAGTAGCTACAGATACGCAGTATTTT.

This chain links TRBV25-1 with TRBJ2-7, with a possible D match to TRBD1 (5 bases). The CDR3 consists of 18 residues. Germline assignment: CDR1 MGHDK and CDR2 SYGVNS. V was pared by 4 bases and J by 3 bases, with 25 bases between. The CDR3, as DNA: TGTGCCAGCAGTGCGTATTCGGTCACTATAGGGCAGGGCTACGAGCAGTACTTC. Protein product: CASSAYSVTIGQGYEQYF.

This clone was seen repeatedly, ten times or more. V gene TRBV15 combines with J gene TRBJ2-1; 11 bases agree with TRBD2. CDR3 length: 16 amino acids. Germline CDR1 reads LNHNV; CDR2 reads YYDKDF (reference sequence). After removal of 0 bases from V and 7 bases from J, the junction contained 5 bases not matched to a gene. CDR3 coding DNA: TGTGCCACCAGCAGAGAACATGGACTAGCGGGTAATGAGCAGTTCTTC. It specifies CATSREHGLAGNEQFF.

The chain links TRBV4-2 to TRBJ1-2; TRBD1 might be the D (5 bases). Germline V gives CDR1 LGHNA, CDR2 YNFKEQ. V was shortened by 10 bases and J by 3 bases, with 12 bases between the two germline ends. This CDR3 is built from 12 residues. Here the CDR3 reads CATGGADYGYTF. CDR3 DNA sequence: TGTGCCACCGGAGGGGCGGACTATGGCTACACCTTC.

The J gene is TRBJ2-3, the V gene TRBV4-1; 12 nucleotides align to TRBD2. V lost 0 bases and J lost 5; bases outside the gene matches: 9. Germline assignment: CDR1 MGHRA and CDR2 YSYEKL. The CDR3 sequence is 18 residues long. The CDR3: CASSQDRASGRAKDTQYF. The CDR3 nucleotides are TGCGCCAGCAGCCAAGATCGAGCTAGCGGGAGGGCCAAAGATACGCAGTATTTT.

CDR3 nucleotide sequence: TGTGCCAGCAGGGATGGGACAGGGGGTGTTGGCAATCAGCCCCAGCATTTT. It yields the protein CASRDGTGGVGNQPQHF. V is TRBV28 and J is TRBJ1-5; 11 nucleotides line up with TRBD1. Trimming took 6 bases from V and 2 from J; bases not matched to a gene: 9. CDR3 size: 17 residues. CDR1 is MDHEN, CDR2 SYDVKM, per germline.

The chain uses TRBV30 and TRBJ2-7; possibly TRBD2 for D (6 bases). Trimming shortened V by 1 base and J by 4 bases, and 20 bases separated the two germline ends. In germline, CDR1 is GTSNPN, CDR2 SVGIG (reference sequence). The CDR3 is 16 residues long. The CDR3 DNA is TGTGCCTGGAGTGACCAGATGCGGGGTAGGGGTTACGAGCAGTACTTC. Translated: CAWSDQMRGRGYEQYF. Based on the CDR3 plus reference TRBV30 and TRBJ2-7, the full variable domain is SQTIHQWPATLVQPVGSPLSLECTVEGTSNPNLYWYRQAAGRGLQLLFYSVGIGQISSEVPQNLSASRPQDRQFILSSKKLLLSDSGFYLCAWSDQMRGRGYEQYFGPGTRLTVT.

This clone was observed a single time. This sequence joins TRBV5-1 and TRBJ2-1; 10 bases align to TRBD2. The trim removed 4 bases at V and 3 bases at J, leaving 4 bases unmatched. The CDR3 totals 15 residues. The V gene's germline CDR1 is SGHRS and CDR2 YFSETQ. The chain's CDR3 is CASSVPSGGYNEQFF. The CDR3, as DNA: TGCGCCAGCAGCGTACCTAGCGGGGGCTACAATGAGCAGTTCTTC.